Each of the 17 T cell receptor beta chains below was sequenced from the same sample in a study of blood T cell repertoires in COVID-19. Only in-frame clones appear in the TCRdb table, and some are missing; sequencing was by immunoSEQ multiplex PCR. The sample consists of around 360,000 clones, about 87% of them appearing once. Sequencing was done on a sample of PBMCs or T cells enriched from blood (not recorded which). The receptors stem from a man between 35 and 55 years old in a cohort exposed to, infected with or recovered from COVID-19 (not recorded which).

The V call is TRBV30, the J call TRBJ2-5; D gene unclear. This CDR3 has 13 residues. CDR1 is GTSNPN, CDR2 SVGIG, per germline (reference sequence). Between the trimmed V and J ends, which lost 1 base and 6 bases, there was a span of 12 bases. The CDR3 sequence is CAWSGTRRKTQYF. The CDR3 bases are TGTGCCTGGAGTGGAACCCGGCGGAAGACCCAGTACTTC.

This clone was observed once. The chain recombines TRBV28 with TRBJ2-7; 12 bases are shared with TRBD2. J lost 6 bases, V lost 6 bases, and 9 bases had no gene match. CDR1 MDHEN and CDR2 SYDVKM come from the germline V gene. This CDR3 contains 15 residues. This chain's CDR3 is CASRIGLAGISEQYF. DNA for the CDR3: TGTGCCAGCAGAATAGGACTAGCGGGAATATCCGAGCAGTACTTC.

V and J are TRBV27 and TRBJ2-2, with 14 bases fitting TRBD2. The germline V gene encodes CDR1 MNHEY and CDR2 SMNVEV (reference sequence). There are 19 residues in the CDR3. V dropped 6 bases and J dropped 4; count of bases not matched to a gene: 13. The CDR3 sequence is CASSPQGLAGVVLTGELFF. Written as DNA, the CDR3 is TGTGCCAGCAGCCCCCAGGGACTAGCGGGAGTTGTCCTCACCGGGGAGCTGTTTTTT.

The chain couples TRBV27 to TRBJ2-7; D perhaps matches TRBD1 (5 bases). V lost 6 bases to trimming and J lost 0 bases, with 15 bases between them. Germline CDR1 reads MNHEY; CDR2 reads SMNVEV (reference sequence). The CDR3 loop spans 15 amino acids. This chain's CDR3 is CASRRQLINSYEQYF. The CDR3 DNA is TGTGCCAGCAGGAGACAGCTTATAAACTCCTACGAGCAGTACTTC.

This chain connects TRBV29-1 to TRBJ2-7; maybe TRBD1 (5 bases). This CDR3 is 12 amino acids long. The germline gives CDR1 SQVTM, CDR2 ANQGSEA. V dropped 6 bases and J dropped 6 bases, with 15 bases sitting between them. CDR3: CSVRVSGREQYF. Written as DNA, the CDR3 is TGCAGCGTCCGGGTCTCAGGGCGCGAGCAGTACTTC.

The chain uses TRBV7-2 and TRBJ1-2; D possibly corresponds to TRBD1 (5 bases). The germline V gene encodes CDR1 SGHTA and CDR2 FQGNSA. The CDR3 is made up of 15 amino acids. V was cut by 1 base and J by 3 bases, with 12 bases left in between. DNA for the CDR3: TGTGCCAGCAGCTTAGGTTGGCAGGGCGACTATGGCTACACCTTC. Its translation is CASSLGWQGDYGYTF.

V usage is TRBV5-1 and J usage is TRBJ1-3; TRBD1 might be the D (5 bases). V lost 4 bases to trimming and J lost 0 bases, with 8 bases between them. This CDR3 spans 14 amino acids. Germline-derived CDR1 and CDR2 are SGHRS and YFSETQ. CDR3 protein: CASSPTASGNTIYF. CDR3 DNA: TGCGCCAGCAGCCCGACAGCCTCTGGAAACACCATATATTTT.

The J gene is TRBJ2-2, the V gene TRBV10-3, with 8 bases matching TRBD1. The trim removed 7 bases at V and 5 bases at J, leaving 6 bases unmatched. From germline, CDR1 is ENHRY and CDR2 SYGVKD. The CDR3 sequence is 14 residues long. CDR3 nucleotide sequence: TGTGCCATCAAGGACAGGGACGGGACCGGGGAGCTGTTTTTT. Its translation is CAIKDRDGTGELFF.

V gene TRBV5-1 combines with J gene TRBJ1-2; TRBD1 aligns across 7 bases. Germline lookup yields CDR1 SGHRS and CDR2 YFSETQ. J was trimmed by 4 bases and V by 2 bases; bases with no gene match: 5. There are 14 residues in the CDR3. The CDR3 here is CASSLRGGSYGYTF. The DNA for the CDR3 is TGCGCCAGCAGCTTAAGAGGGGGCAGCTATGGCTACACCTTC.

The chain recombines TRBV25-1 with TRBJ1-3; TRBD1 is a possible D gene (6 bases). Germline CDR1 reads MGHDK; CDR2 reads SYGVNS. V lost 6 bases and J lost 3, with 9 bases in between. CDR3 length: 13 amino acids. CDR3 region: CASRTGNGNTIYF. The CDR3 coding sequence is TGTGCCAGCAGAACAGGGAATGGAAACACCATATATTTT.

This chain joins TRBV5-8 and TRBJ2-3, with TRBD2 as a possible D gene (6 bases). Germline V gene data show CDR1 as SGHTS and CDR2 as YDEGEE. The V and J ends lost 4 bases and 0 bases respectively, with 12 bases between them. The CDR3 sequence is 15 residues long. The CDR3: CASSKAGGSTDTQYF. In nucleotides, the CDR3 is TGTGCCAGCAGCAAGGCTGGAGGGAGCACAGATACGCAGTATTTT.

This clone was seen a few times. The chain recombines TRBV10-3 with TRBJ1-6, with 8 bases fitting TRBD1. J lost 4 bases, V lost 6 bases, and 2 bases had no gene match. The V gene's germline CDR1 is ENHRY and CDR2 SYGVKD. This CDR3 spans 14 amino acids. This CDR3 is CAIRGDRYNSPLHF. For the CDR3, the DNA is TGTGCCATCAGAGGGGACAGGTATAATTCACCCCTCCACTTT.

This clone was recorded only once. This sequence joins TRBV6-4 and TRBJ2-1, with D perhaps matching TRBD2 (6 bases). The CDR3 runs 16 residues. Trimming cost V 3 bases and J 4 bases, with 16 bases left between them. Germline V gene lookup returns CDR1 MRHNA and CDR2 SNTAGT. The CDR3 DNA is TGTGCCAGCAGTGAAACCTCGAGCGCGGGATACAATGAGCAGTTCTTC. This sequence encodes CASSETSSAGYNEQFF.

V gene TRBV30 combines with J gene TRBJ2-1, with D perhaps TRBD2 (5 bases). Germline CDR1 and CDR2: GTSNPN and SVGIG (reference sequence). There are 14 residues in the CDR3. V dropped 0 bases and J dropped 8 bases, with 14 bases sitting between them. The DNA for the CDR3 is TGTGCCTGGAGTGTACTCACTAGTAACTATGAGCAGTTCTTC. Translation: CAWSVLTSNYEQFF.

CDR3 amino acids: CASSIGRTGPEKLFF. CDR3 sequence (DNA): TGTGCCAGTAGTATTGGGAGGACAGGGCCTGAAAAACTGTTTTTT. The V call is TRBV19, the J call TRBJ1-4; the match to TRBD1 covers 8 bases. The germline V gene has CDR1 LNHDA and CDR2 SQIVND (reference sequence). With 3 bases clipped from V and 7 bases from J, the junction kept 7 bases outside the gene matches. The CDR3 extends over 15 amino acids.

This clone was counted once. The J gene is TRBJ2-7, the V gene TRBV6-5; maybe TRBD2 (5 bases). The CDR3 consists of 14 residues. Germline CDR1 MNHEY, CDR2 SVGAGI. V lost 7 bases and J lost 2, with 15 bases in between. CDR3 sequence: CASTGLRAPYEQYF. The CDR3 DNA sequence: TGTGCCAGCACAGGATTGCGGGCACCCTACGAGCAGTACTTC.

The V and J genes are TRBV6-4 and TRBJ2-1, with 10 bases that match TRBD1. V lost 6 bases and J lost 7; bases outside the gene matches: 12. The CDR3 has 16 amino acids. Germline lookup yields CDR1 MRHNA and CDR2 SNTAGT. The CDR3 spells CASSAQGQGWGNEQFF. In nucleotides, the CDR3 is TGTGCCAGCAGCGCCCAGGGACAGGGGTGGGGAAATGAGCAGTTCTTC.